This TCR beta chain was captured by sequencing in a study of CD8+CD57+ T cells in acquired aplastic anemia. Background on the study: Recorded DNA amounts for sorted CD4+ and CD8+ cells had an average of 3.2 ug. Average CD4+ read depth in healthy donors was about 9.8 million reads. Findings and limits, study-wide: Patients and controls shared 25 to 30 CD8+ CDR3 sequences.

Concerning this clonotype itself: Its antigen is unknown.

Genomic DNA served as template for TCR beta VDJ and CDR3 profiling. MiXCR was run by TCRdb on the reads, yielding one entry per CDR3 protein. The sample holds hundreds of thousands of distinct CDR3 sequences, roughly 64% seen once. The CDR3 is 16 residues long. The trim removed 6 bases at V and 0 bases at J, leaving 7 bases unmatched. Germline CDR1 is MGHRA and CDR2 is YSYEKL. The source material was sorted CD4+, CD8+, or CD8+CD57+ T cells (not recorded which) from PBMCs. The genes are TRBV4-1 and TRBJ1-2, with TRBD1 matching over 10 bases. The source is a human donor in good health, serving as a control. CDR3 DNA: TGCGCCAGCAGACCGGCCGGGACAGGGGCTAACTATGGCTACACCTTC. Translation gives CASRPAGTGANYGYTF.